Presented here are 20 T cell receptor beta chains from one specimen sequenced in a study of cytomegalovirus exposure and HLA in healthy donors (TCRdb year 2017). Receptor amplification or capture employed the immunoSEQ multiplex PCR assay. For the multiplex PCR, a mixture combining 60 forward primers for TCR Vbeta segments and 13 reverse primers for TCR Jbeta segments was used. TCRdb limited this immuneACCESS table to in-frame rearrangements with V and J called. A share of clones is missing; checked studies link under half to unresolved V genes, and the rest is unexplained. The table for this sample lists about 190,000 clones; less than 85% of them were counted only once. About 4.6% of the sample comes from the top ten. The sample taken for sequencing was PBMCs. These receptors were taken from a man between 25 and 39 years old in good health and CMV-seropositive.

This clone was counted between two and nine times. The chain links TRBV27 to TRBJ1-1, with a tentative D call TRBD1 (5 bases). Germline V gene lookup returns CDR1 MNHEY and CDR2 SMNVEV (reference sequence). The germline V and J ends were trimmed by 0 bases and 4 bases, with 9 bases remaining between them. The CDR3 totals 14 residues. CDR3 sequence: CASSLSPGRTEAFF. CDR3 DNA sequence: TGTGCCAGCAGTTTATCGCCAGGGCGCACTGAAGCTTTCTTT.

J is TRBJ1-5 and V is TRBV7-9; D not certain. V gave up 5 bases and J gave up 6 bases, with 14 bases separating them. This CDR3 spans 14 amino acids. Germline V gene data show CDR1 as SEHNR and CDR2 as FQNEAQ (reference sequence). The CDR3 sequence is CASSNYDRVQPQHF. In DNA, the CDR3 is TGTGCCAGCAGCAACTACGACCGAGTTCAGCCCCAGCATTTT. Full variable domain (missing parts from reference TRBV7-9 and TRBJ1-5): DTGVSQNPRHKITKRGQNVTFRCDPISEHNRLYWYRQTLGQGPEFLTYFQNEAQLEKSRLLSDRFSAERPKGSFSTLEIQRTEQGDSAMYLCASSNYDRVQPQHFGDGTRLSIL.

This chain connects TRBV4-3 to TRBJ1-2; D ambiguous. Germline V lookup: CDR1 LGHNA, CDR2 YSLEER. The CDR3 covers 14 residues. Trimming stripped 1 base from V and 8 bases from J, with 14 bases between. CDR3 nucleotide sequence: TGCGCCAGCAGCCAAGTTAAAGAAAGAGGCGGCTACACCTTC. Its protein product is CASSQVKERGGYTF.

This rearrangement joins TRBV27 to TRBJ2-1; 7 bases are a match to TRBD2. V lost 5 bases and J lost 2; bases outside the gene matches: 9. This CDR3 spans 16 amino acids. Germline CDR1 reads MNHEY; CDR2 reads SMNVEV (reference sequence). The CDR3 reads CASSTFSGITYNEQFF. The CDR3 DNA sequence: TGTGCCAGCAGTACCTTCAGCGGGATCACCTACAATGAGCAGTTCTTC.

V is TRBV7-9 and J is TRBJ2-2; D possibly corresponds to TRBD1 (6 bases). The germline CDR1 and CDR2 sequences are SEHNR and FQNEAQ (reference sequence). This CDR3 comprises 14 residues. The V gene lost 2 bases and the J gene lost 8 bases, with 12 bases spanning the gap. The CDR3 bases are TGTGCCAGCAGCTTAATCAGGGGCAAAGGGGAGCTGTTTTTT. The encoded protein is CASSLIRGKGELFF.

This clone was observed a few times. CDR3 DNA sequence: TGCGCCAGCAGCCCGTCAATAGCTGTTACGCAGTATTTT. This gives the protein CASSPSIAVTQYF. The rearrangement links TRBV4-3 to TRBJ2-3; D unclear. Trimming removed 4 bases from V and 8 bases from J, with 13 bases in between. CDR3 length equals 13 residues. Germline CDR1 and CDR2: LGHNA and YSLEER.

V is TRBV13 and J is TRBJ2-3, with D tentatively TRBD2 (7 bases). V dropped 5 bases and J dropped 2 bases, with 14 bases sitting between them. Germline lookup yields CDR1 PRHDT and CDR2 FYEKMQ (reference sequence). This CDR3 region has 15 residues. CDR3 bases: TGTGCCAGCAGCCGGAAGGGGGGGTTCACAGATACGCAGTATTTT. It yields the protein CASSRKGGFTDTQYF.

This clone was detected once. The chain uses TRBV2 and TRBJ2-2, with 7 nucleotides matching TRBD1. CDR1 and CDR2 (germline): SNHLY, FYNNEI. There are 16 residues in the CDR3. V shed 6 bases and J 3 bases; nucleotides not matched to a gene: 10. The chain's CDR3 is CASRRPGQRDTGELFF. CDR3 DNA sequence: TGTGCCAGCAGACGTCCGGGACAGAGGGACACCGGGGAGCTGTTTTTT.

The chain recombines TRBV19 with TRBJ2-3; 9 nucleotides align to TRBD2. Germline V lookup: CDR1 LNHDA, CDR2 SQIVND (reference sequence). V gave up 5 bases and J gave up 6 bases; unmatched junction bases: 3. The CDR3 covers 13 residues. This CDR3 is CASSGTSLDTQYF. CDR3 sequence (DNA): TGTGCCAGTAGTGGGACTAGCCTGGATACGCAGTATTTT.

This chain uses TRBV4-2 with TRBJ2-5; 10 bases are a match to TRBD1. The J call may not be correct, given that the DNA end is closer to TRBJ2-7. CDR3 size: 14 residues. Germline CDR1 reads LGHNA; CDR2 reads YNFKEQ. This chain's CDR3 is CASSQAGTGAEQYF. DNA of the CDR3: TGTGCCAGCAGCCAAGCGGGGACAGGGGCCGAGCAGTACTTC.

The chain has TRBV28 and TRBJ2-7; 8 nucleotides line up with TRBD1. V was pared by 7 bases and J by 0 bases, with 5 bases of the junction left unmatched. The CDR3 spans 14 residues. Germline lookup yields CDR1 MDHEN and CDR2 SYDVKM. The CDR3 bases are TGTGCCAGCATAACAGGGGGGAACTCCTACGAGCAGTACTTC. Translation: CASITGGNSYEQYF.

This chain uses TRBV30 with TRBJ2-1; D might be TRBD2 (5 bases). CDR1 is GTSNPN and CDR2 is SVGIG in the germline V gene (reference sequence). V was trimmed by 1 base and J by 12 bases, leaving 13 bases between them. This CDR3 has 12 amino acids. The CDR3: CAWSAEGLGQFF. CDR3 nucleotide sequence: TGTGCCTGGAGTGCTGAGGGTTTGGGGCAGTTCTTC.

The CDR3: CSVEDPGQRDTDTQYF. The CDR3 DNA is TGCAGCGTTGAAGATCCCGGACAGAGGGATACAGATACGCAGTATTTT. This chain links TRBV29-1 with TRBJ2-3; the D gene is possibly TRBD1 (6 bases). Germline V gene lookup returns CDR1 SQVTM and CDR2 ANQGSEA. The CDR3 loop spans 16 amino acids. V was cut by 0 bases and J by 3 bases, with 16 bases left in between.

CDR3 coding DNA: TGCGCCAGCAGCTCAGGACAGGGGGCTGATGGCTACACCTTC. This translates into CASSSGQGADGYTF. The V gene is TRBV5-1, the J gene TRBJ1-2; TRBD1 matches 11 bases. V was pared by 3 bases and J by 6 bases, with 4 bases of the junction left unmatched. This CDR3 spans 14 amino acids. Germline CDR1 SGHRS, CDR2 YFSETQ.

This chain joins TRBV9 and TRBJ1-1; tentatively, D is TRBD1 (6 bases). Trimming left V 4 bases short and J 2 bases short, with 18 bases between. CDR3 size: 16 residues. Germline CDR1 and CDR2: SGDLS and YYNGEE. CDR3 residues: CASSPNEGGSNTEAFF. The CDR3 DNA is TGTGCCAGCAGCCCCAACGAGGGGGGGAGTAACACTGAAGCTTTCTTT.

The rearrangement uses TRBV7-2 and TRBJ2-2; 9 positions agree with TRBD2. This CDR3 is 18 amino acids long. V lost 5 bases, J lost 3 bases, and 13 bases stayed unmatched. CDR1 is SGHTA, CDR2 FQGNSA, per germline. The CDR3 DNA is TGTGCCAGCAGCCCCCTACCTCTAGCGGGAATGTACACCGGGGAGCTGTTTTTT. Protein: CASSPLPLAGMYTGELFF.

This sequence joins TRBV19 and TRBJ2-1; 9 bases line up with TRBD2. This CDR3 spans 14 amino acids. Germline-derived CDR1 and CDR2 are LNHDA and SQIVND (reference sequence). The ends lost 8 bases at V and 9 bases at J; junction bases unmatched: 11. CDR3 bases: TGTGCCAGTCCCAGGGTAGCGGGGGTCAGTGAGCAGTTCTTC. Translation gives CASPRVAGVSEQFF. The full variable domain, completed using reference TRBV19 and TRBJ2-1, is DGGITQSPKYLFRKEGQNVTLSCEQNLNHDAMYWYRQDPGQGLRLIYYSQIVNDFQKGDIAEGYSVSREKKESFPLTVTSAQKNPTAFYLCASPRVAGVSEQFFGPGTRLTVL.

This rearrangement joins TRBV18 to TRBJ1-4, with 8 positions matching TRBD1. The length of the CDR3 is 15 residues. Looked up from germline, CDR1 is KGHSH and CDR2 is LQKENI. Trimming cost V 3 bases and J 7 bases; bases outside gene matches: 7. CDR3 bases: TGTGCCAGCTCACCCTCCGGGACAGGCGGTGAAAAACTGTTTTTT. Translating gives CASSPSGTGGEKLFF.

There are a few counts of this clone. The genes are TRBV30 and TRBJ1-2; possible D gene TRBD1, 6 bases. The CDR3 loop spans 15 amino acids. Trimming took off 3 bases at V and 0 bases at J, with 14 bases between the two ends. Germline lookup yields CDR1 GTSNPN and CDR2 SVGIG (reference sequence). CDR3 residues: CAWRVGTSANYGYTF. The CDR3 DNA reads TGTGCCTGGAGAGTAGGGACATCAGCTAACTATGGCTACACCTTC.

The CDR3 sequence is CAISEEVSLYSNQPQHF. The CDR3 coding sequence is TGTGCCATCAGTGAGGAGGTCAGCCTCTATAGCAATCAGCCCCAGCATTTT. V usage is TRBV10-3 and J usage is TRBJ1-5; D ambiguous. Trimming stripped 2 bases from V and 0 bases from J, with 14 bases between. This CDR3 has 17 residues. Per the germline V gene, CDR1 is ENHRY and CDR2 is SYGVKD.